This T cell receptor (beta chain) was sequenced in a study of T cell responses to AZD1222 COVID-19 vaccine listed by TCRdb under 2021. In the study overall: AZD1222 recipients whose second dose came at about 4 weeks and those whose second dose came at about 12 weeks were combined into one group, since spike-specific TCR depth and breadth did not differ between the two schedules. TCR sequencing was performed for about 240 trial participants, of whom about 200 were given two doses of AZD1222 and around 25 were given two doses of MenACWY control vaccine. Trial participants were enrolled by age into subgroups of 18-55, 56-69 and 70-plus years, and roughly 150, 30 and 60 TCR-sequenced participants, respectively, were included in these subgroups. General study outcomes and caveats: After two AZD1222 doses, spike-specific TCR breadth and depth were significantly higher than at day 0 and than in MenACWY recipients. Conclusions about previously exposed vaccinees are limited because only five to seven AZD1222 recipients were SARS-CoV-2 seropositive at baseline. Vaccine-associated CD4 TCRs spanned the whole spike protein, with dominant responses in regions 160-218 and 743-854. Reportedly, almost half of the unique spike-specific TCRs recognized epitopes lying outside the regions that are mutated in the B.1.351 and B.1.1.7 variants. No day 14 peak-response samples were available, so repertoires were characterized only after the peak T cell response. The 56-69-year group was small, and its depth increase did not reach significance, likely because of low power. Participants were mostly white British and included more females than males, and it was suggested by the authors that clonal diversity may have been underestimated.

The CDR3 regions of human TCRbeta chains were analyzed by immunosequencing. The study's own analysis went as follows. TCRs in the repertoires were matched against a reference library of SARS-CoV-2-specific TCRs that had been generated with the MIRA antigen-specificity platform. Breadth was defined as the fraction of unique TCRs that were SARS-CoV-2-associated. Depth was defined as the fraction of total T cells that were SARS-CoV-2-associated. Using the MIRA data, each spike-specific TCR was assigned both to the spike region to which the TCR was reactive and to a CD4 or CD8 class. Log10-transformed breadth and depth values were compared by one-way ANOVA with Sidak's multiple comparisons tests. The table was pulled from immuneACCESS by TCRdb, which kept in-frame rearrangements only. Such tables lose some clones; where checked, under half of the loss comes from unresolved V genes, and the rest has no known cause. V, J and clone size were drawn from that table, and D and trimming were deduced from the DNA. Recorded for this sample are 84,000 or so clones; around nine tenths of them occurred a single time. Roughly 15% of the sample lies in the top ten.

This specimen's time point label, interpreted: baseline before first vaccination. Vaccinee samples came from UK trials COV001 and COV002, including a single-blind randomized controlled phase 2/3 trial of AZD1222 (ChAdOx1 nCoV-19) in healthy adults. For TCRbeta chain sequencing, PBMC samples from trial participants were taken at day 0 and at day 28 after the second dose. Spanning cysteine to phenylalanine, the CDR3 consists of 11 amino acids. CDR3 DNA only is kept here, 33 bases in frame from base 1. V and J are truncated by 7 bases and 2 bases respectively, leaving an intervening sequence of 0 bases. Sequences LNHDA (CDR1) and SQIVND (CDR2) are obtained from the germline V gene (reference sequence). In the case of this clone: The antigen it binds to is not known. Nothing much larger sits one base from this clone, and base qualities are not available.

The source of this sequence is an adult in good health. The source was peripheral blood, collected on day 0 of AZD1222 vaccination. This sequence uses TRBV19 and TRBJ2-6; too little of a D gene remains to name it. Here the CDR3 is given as CASTGANVLTF. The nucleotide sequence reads TGTGCCAGTACTGGGGCCAACGTCCTGACTTTC.